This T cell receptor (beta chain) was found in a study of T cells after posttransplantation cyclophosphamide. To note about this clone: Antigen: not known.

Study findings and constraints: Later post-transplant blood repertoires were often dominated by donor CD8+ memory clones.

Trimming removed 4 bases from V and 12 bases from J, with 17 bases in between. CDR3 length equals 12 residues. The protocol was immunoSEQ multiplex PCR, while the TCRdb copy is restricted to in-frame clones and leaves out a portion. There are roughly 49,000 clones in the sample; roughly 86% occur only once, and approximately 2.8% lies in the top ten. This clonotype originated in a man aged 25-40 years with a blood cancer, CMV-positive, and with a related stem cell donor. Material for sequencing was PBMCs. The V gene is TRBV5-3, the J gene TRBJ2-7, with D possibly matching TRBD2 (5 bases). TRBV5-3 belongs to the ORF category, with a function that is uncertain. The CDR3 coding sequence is TGTGCCAGAAGCCGGGGATGGGTATCTAGGTACTTC. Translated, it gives CARSRGWVSRYF.